These 27 T cell receptor beta chains were all obtained from the same sample, sequenced in a study of T cell clonality in common variable immunodeficiency (dated by TCRdb to the mid-2010s). The method behind the library was the immunoSEQ multiplex PCR assay. This is the immuneACCESS table as TCRdb keeps it, with only in-frame sequences that have V and J called. A part of the clones is gone; compared with another copy, unresolved V genes explain less than half, and the rest is unexplained. Here the sample lists about 1,600 clones, none seen once only. Around 30% of the sample goes to the ten largest clones. For these receptors, no antigen is known. Broader findings and caveats from the paper: Fewer deletions and N-nucleotide insertions were reportedly observed in CVID TCRbeta sequences, and highly modified clones with 13 or more V deletions were reportedly absent from CVID TCRbeta sequences.

The sequenced sample consisted of peripheral blood mononuclear cells. The receptor source for this set is a human donor with common variable immunodeficiency.

In this sample, this clone turned up a few times. The CDR3 is cut off 3 residues early in the read; its end comes from the germline J gene. V gene TRBV18 combines with J gene TRBJ2-5, with 8 nucleotides matching TRBD2. Germline-derived CDR1 and CDR2 are KGHSH and LQKENI. The CDR3 runs to 15 residues. The V and J ends lost 3 bases and 6 bases, in that order; junction bases with no gene match: 9. CDR3 DNA, as far as it was read: TGTGCCAGCTCACCTAATAGCGGGGTCATAAAGACC. Protein sequence: CASSPNSGVIKT. The entire CDR3 protein reads CASSPNSGVIKTQYF. Full variable domain (missing parts from reference TRBV18 and TRBJ2-5): NAGVMQNPRHLVRRRGQEARLRCSPMKGHSHVYWYRQLPEEGLKFMVYLQKENIIDESGMPKERFSAEFPKEGPSILRIQQVVRGDSAAYFCASSPNSGVIKTQYFGPGTRLLVL.

This clone was seen a few times. Sequencing ends 3 residues short of the CDR3 end; the germline J gene provides the rest. The rearrangement links TRBV6-1 to TRBJ2-7, with 7 positions matching TRBD2. This CDR3 is 15 amino acids long. From germline, CDR1 is MNHNS and CDR2 SASEGT. Losses at the gene ends were 2 bases for V and 4 bases for J; bases not matched to a gene: 8. CDR3 protein: CASSESPGTMYEQYF. Partial CDR3 DNA: TGTGCCAGCAGTGAAAGTCCCGGGACTATGTACGAG.

Worth noting for this clone: The read ends 3 residues early relative to the CDR3; the germline J gene fills the gap. The sample carries other DNA sequences with the same CDR3. The rearrangement joins TRBV2 to TRBJ1-1; TRBD1 matches 7 bases. This CDR3 region has 14 residues. After removal of 2 bases from V and 7 bases from J, the junction contained 7 bases not matched to a gene. CDR1 and CDR2 (germline): SNHLY, FYNNEI. CDR3 loop: CASSERQGEGEAFF. Partial CDR3 DNA: TGTGCCAGCAGTGAACGGCAGGGGGAGGGTGAA.

This clone is categorized as large. The sequence runs out 3 residues before the end of the CDR3; the remainder is reconstructed from the germline J gene. The chain uses TRBV5-1 and TRBJ2-1; D remains unclear. The CDR3 consists of 13 residues. In germline, CDR1 is SGHRS, CDR2 YFSETQ. Trimming left V 0 bases short and J 5 bases short, with 6 bases between. The CDR3 reads CASSLGRDNEQFF. The sequenced CDR3 bases are TGCGCCAGCAGCTTGGGCCGGGACAATGAG.

The table lists this clone with a few counts. The read stops 3 residues short of the end of the CDR3; the missing end is completed from the germline J gene. The chain recombines TRBV5-5 with TRBJ2-3; a weak D match, TRBD1 (5 bases). The V gene lost 0 bases and the J gene lost 4 bases, with 12 bases spanning the gap. This CDR3 has 15 amino acids. Germline CDR1 and CDR2: SGHKS and YYEKEE (reference sequence). The CDR3 DNA, read in part, is TGTGCCAGCAGCTTGGTTATCAGGGCCCCAGATACG. Translation: CASSLVIRAPDT. From start to end, the CDR3 is CASSLVIRAPDTQYF.

A note on this clone: The read is 3 residues too short to cover the CDR3 end, so that end is filled in from the germline J gene. The genes are TRBV18 and TRBJ2-7; 8 bases agree with TRBD1. Germline V gene data show CDR1 as KGHSH and CDR2 as LQKENI. CDR3 length: 12 residues. Trimming removed 9 bases from V and 2 bases from J; junction bases left unmatched: 3. CDR3 amino acids: CASSGQAYEQYF. CDR3 bases read: TGTGCCAGTTCGGGACAGGCCTACGAG. Full variable domain (missing parts from reference TRBV18 and TRBJ2-7): NAGVMQNPRHLVRRRGQEARLRCSPMKGHSHVYWYRQLPEEGLKFMVYLQKENIIDESGMPKERFSAEFPKEGPSILRIQQVVRGDSAAYFCASSGQAYEQYFGPGTRLTVT.

Judged by abundance, this clone is medium-sized. The read halts 3 residues ahead of the CDR3 end, with the missing end drawn from the germline J gene. The rearrangement uses TRBV19 and TRBJ2-1; no reliable D call. This CDR3 region has 12 residues. The V gene lost 4 bases and the J gene lost 9 bases, with 10 bases spanning the gap. Germline CDR1 is LNHDA and CDR2 is SQIVND (reference sequence). CDR3 loop: CASSNPVAEQFF. The sequenced part of the CDR3 DNA is TGTGCCAGTAGTAACCCCGTGGCTGAG.

This clone is medium-sized (0.01 to 0.1%) within its sample. The DNA ends 3 residues before the CDR3 does, and the rest of the CDR3 is filled in from the germline J gene. The chain recombines TRBV20-1 with TRBJ2-1; TRBD2 matches 8 bases. The V segment lost 6 bases and the J segment 6 bases; nucleotides outside the gene matches: 13. Germline CDR1 is DFQATT and CDR2 is SNEGSKA (reference sequence). This CDR3 has 15 residues. CDR3 residues: CSAPPASGGSNEQFF. The part of the CDR3 DNA that was read is TGCAGTGCCCCCCCGGCCAGCGGGGGTTCCAATGAG.

This clone was picked up a small number of times. The DNA ends 3 residues before the CDR3 does, and the rest of the CDR3 is filled in from the germline J gene. The chain combines TRBV6-1 with TRBJ2-3; D not certain. This CDR3 is built from 13 residues. Trimming removed 2 bases from V and 5 bases from J, with 8 bases in between. CDR1 is MNHNS and CDR2 is SASEGT in the germline V gene. The chain's CDR3 is CASSELKGDTQYF. The DNA read from the CDR3 is TGTGCCAGCAGTGAATTAAAAGGAGATACG.

In its sample, this clone ranks as medium-sized. With the read ending 3 residues before the CDR3 end, the germline J gene is used to fill in that end. V usage is TRBV5-1 and J usage is TRBJ1-4; unclear D gene. The V end was cut by 5 bases, the J end by 4 bases, with 12 bases between. CDR1 is SGHRS, CDR2 YFSETQ, per germline. The CDR3 length is 14 residues. The part of the CDR3 DNA that was read is TGCGCCAGCAGTTACGGGGAGGGTAATGAAAAA. Translated, it gives CASSYGEGNEK. The full CDR3 protein reads CASSYGEGNEKLFF.

With respect to this clone: The read halts 3 residues ahead of the CDR3 end, with the missing end drawn from the germline J gene. The chain recombines TRBV2 with TRBJ1-2, with D possibly matching TRBD1 (6 bases). CDR3 length: 13 amino acids. Germline V gene lookup returns CDR1 SNHLY and CDR2 FYNNEI. V shed 10 bases and J shed 4 bases, with 16 bases lying between them. The DNA read from the CDR3 is TGTGCCATGGACAGAGACCTATCCTATGGC. Protein sequence: CAMDRDLSYG. The entire CDR3 protein is CAMDRDLSYGYTF.

This clone occurred a few times. The missing CDR3 end, 3 residues past where the read stops, is filled in from the germline J gene. The rearrangement uses TRBV18 and TRBJ2-6; the match to TRBD1 covers 9 bases. There are 19 residues in the CDR3. Germline V gene sequence: CDR1 KGHSH, CDR2 LQKENI. Trimming took 3 bases from V and 4 from J; bases not matched to a gene: 13. Incomplete CDR3 DNA: TGTGCCAGCTCACCGCGGACAGGGGAGCTTCATTACGGGGCCAACGTC. It codes for CASSPRTGELHYGANV. The complete CDR3 protein is CASSPRTGELHYGANVLTF. The full variable domain, in which reference TRBV18 and TRBJ2-6 provide the parts outside the CDR3, is NAGVMQNPRHLVRRRGQEARLRCSPMKGHSHVYWYRQLPEEGLKFMVYLQKENIIDESGMPKERFSAEFPKEGPSILRIQQVVRGDSAAYFCASSPRTGELHYGANVLTFGAGSRLTVL.

This clone was seen a few times. The DNA ends 3 residues before the CDR3 does, and the rest of the CDR3 is filled in from the germline J gene. The V call is TRBV7-9, the J call TRBJ2-2, with TRBD1 as a possible D gene (5 bases). V lost 4 bases to trimming and J lost 7 bases, with 13 bases between them. The CDR3 totals 14 residues. CDR1 and CDR2 (germline): SEHNR, FQNEAQ (reference sequence). This CDR3 reads CASSSPSGHGELFF. CDR3 DNA, as far as it was read: TGTGCCAGCAGCTCCCCCTCAGGGCACGGGGAG.

For this clone: The read comes to an end 3 residues before the CDR3 does, leaving the germline J gene to fill in the end. The V and J genes are TRBV6-2 or TRBV6-3 and TRBJ2-5; D might be TRBD2 (6 bases). Trimming cost V 7 bases and J 1 base, with 16 bases left between them. The CDR3 runs to 15 residues. Germline V CDR1 and CDR2: MNHEY, SVGEGT. Incomplete CDR3 DNA: TGTGCCAGCACCGATCGGGGACTCCTCCAAGAGACC. It codes for CASTDRGLLQET. The complete CDR3 protein is CASTDRGLLQETQYF.

A remark on this clone: The observed sequence ends 3 residues before the CDR3 terminus, with the missing tail filled in from the germline J gene. The V call is TRBV6-2 or TRBV6-3, the J call TRBJ2-1; TRBD2 agrees at 7 bases. Trimming cost V 6 bases and J 5 bases; bases outside gene matches: 7. Germline V gene data show CDR1 as MNHEY and CDR2 as SVGEGT. The CDR3 is made up of 14 amino acids. The CDR3 spells CASSRLASDNEQFF. The covered CDR3 bases are TGTGCCAGCAGCCGACTAGCCTCTGACAATGAG.

This clone was seen a few times. The CDR3 here is CAWSVPGTGNGEQYF. Incomplete CDR3 DNA: TGTGCCTGGAGTGTACCTGGGACAGGGAATGGCGAG. The chain joins TRBV30 to TRBJ2-7; 9 bases agree with TRBD1. The read is 3 residues too short to cover the CDR3 end, so that end is filled in from the germline J gene. CDR1 is GTSNPN, CDR2 SVGIG, per germline (reference sequence). This CDR3 region has 15 residues. The trim removed 0 bases at V and 6 bases at J, leaving 9 bases unmatched.

This clone is labeled medium-sized. The CDR3 end falls 3 residues outside the read, so it is completed with the germline J gene. The V and J genes are TRBV20-1 and TRBJ2-1; D remains ambiguous. This CDR3 has 12 amino acids. Germline CDR1 DFQATT, CDR2 SNEGSKA (reference sequence). Between the trimmed V and J ends, which lost 2 bases and 7 bases, there was a span of 9 bases. The CDR3 spells CSARIAANEQFF. Partial CDR3 DNA: TGCAGTGCTAGAATAGCAGCGAATGAG.

This clone showed up just a few times. With the read ending 3 residues before the CDR3 end, the germline J gene is used to fill in that end. This chain uses TRBV18 with TRBJ2-3, with a possible D match to TRBD1 (5 bases). Trimming pared 2 bases from V and 0 bases from J, leaving 6 bases between. There are 14 residues in the CDR3. CDR1 is KGHSH, CDR2 LQKENI, per germline. The CDR3 DNA, read in part, is TGTGCCAGCTCACCATCAGGGAGCACAGATACG. Translated, it gives CASSPSGSTDT. The entire CDR3 protein reads CASSPSGSTDTQYF.

This clone rates as medium-sized. The read finishes 3 residues shy of the CDR3 end, and the germline J gene is used to complete it. The chain couples TRBV18 to TRBJ1-2; possibly TRBD1 for D (5 bases). The V and J ends lost 2 bases and 1 base respectively, with 8 bases between them. Germline assignment: CDR1 KGHSH and CDR2 LQKENI. The CDR3 has 14 residues. The DNA read from the CDR3 is TGTGCCAGCTCACCATCAGGACATAACTATGGC. It codes for CASSPSGHNYG. The complete CDR3 sequence is CASSPSGHNYGYTF.

As to this clone: The missing CDR3 end, 3 residues past where the read stops, is filled in from the germline J gene. V and J are TRBV2 and TRBJ2-5; 13 nucleotides match TRBD2. Per germline, CDR1 SNHLY and CDR2 FYNNEI. CDR3 length: 16 amino acids. J lost 5 bases, V lost 6 bases, and 9 bases had no gene match. CDR3 loop: CASSPELAGGSETQYF. CDR3 DNA (partial): TGTGCCAGCAGCCCCGAACTAGCGGGGGGGTCCGAGACC.

A word on this clone: The CDR3 goes on 3 residues after the read ends, and that part is filled in from the germline J gene. The chain recombines TRBV7-9 with TRBJ2-2, with a tentative D call TRBD1 (5 bases). Germline V gene lookup returns CDR1 SEHNR and CDR2 FQNEAQ (reference sequence). V shed 9 bases and J shed 5 bases, with 10 bases lying between them. The CDR3 runs 12 residues. Incomplete CDR3 DNA: TGTGCCAGGACCAGGGAAACCGGGGAG. Protein product: CARTRETGE. The whole CDR3 reads CARTRETGELFF.

The table lists this clone with a few counts. The CDR3 end falls 3 residues outside the read, so it is completed with the germline J gene. The chain uses TRBV18 and TRBJ2-3; 7 nucleotides align to TRBD2. Germline V gives CDR1 KGHSH, CDR2 LQKENI. V lost 6 bases to trimming and J lost 3 bases; unmatched junction nucleotides: 9. This CDR3 has 15 amino acids. CDR3 amino acids: CASSSRGGQTDTQYF. The DNA read from the CDR3 is TGTGCCAGCTCGTCCCGGGGAGGGCAGACAGATACG.

Of note for this clone: The read stops 3 residues short of the end of the CDR3; the missing end is completed from the germline J gene. This sequence joins TRBV5-6 and TRBJ2-7; a possible D gene is TRBD1 (6 bases). The CDR3 has 13 amino acids. Germline V gene sequence: CDR1 SGHDT, CDR2 YYEEEE. Trimming took 7 bases from V and 2 from J, leaving 13 bases between them. The covered CDR3 bases are TGTGCCAGCTCTGGCCAGGGGCCCTACGAG. Encoded protein: CASSGQGPYE. The complete CDR3 sequence is CASSGQGPYEQYF.

Concerning this clone itself: The read terminates 3 residues before the CDR3 end, so the remaining end is supplied by the germline J gene. The V and J genes are TRBV7-2 and TRBJ1-5; D is perhaps TRBD1 (6 bases). The V end lost 4 bases, the J end lost 2 bases, and 12 bases lay between the germline ends. The CDR3 covers 15 residues. The germline V gene has CDR1 SGHTA and CDR2 FQGNSA. Partial CDR3 DNA: TGTGCCAGCAGCTCCGGCGGGGGGCGCAATCAGCCC. Amino acids: CASSSGGGRNQP. The full CDR3 protein is CASSSGGGRNQPQHF.

This clone qualifies as large. Read coverage stops 3 residues before the CDR3 terminus; the germline J gene supplies the remainder. The genes are TRBV29-1 and TRBJ1-2; D may be TRBD1 (5 bases). This CDR3 has 13 amino acids. Germline values: CDR1 SQVTM, CDR2 ANQGSEA. V lost 4 bases, J lost 4 bases, and 13 bases lay in between. This CDR3 reads CSVVVGEGYGYTF. The part of the CDR3 DNA that was read is TGCAGCGTTGTTGTAGGGGAGGGCTATGGC.

In its sample, this clone is medium-sized. CDR3 protein: CASSSTSGVFSYNEQFF. The CDR3 bases that were read are TGTGCCAGTAGTTCGACTAGCGGGGTATTCTCCTACAATGAG. The chain couples TRBV19 to TRBJ2-1; 11 nucleotides agree with TRBD2. The CDR3 is cut off 3 residues early in the read; its end comes from the germline J gene. The CDR3 consists of 17 residues. After removal of 5 bases from V and 0 bases from J, the junction contained 6 bases not matched to a gene. CDR1 is LNHDA and CDR2 is SQIVND in the germline V gene (reference sequence).

About this clone itself: The read ends 3 residues shy of where the CDR3 ends; the end is completed using the germline J gene. The chain couples TRBV7-2 to TRBJ2-7, with 7 bases identical to TRBD2. Germline values: CDR1 SGHTA, CDR2 FQGNSA. V was clipped by 1 base and J by 3 bases; unmatched bases: 3. This CDR3 contains 14 residues. The CDR3 DNA, read in part, is TGTGCCAGCAGCTTAGGGGCGGGAGTCTACGAG. Translating it yields CASSLGAGVYE. The full CDR3 reads CASSLGAGVYEQYF. The entire variable domain, with the rest obtained from reference TRBV7-2 and TRBJ2-7, is as follows: GAGVSQSPSNKVTEKGKDVELRCDPISGHTALYWYRQSLGQGLEFLIYFQGNSAPDKSGLPSDRFSAERTGGSVSTLTIQRTQQEDSAVYLCASSLGAGVYEQYFGPGTRLTVT.